The 32 T cell receptor beta chains listed next were all sequenced from one sample in a study of siplizumab effects on memory and regulatory T cells (dated by TCRdb to 2018 to 2020). Receptor libraries were prepared by the immunoSEQ multiplex PCR assay. What TCRdb holds here is the immuneACCESS table cut down to in-frame rearrangements. Part of the clones is not present; checked against another copy, under half of the missing clones reflect an unresolved V gene, and the others are unexplained. Present in this sample are about 100,000 clones, about 94% of which were seen just once. The top ten constitute 1% to 1.5% of the sample. Material for sequencing was non-Treg CD4+ T cells sorted from blood. Sample cell subset or site, as interpreted from the label and publication: FACS-sorted unstimulated CD4+ non-regulatory T cells. These receptors came from a human donor in good health.

V usage is TRBV2 and J usage is TRBJ2-1; 7 nucleotides match TRBD2. With 2 bases clipped from V and 7 bases from J, the junction kept 5 bases outside the gene matches. The CDR3 has 14 residues. From germline, CDR1 is SNHLY and CDR2 FYNNEI. The CDR3 region has the DNA TGTGCCAGCAGTGAACGGGCTAGCGGAAATGAGCAGTTCTTC. Translated: CASSERASGNEQFF.

This chain uses TRBV28 with TRBJ2-2, with 9 positions matching TRBD2. The germline V gene has CDR1 MDHEN and CDR2 SYDVKM. The V and J ends lost 5 bases and 1 base, in that order; junction bases with no gene match: 8. CDR3 length: 17 residues. The CDR3 sequence is CASSHRLAVGNTGELFF. CDR3 DNA sequence: TGTGCCAGCAGTCATAGACTAGCGGTGGGGAACACCGGGGAGCTGTTTTTT.

This chain connects TRBV7-9 to TRBJ1-5; no firm D call. V was clipped by 4 bases and J by 4 bases, with 8 bases between them. The germline V gene has CDR1 SEHNR and CDR2 FQNEAQ (reference sequence). The CDR3 is 13 amino acids. CDR3 sequence: CASSSTANQPQHF. The CDR3 DNA reads as TGTGCCAGCAGCTCGACGGCAAATCAGCCCCAGCATTTT.

This chain links TRBV19 with TRBJ2-1, with D perhaps TRBD2 (5 bases). V lost 6 bases, J lost 6 bases, and 18 bases lay in between. Germline values: CDR1 LNHDA, CDR2 SQIVND (reference sequence). The CDR3 runs 15 residues. The CDR3 DNA follows: TGTGCCAGTAGAGCTCGGACGGCGGGTGGCAATGAGCAGTTCTTC. Translation: CASRARTAGGNEQFF.

The chain combines TRBV28 with TRBJ1-5; unclear D gene. V gave up 6 bases and J gave up 7 bases, with 19 bases separating them. Germline lookup yields CDR1 MDHEN and CDR2 SYDVKM. This CDR3 spans 15 amino acids. CDR3 amino acids: CASSSVNTNGQPQHF. The DNA for the CDR3 is TGTGCCAGCAGCTCCGTTAATACTAATGGACAGCCCCAGCATTTT.

The chain has TRBV7-3 and TRBJ2-3; 9 bases agree with TRBD2. Germline CDR1 reads SGHTA; CDR2 reads FQGTGA. This CDR3 comprises 19 residues. V lost 1 base, J lost 0 bases, and 11 bases stayed unmatched. CDR3 bases: TGTGCCAGCAGCTTAATGTCCGTTAGCGGGAGTCCTAGCACAGATACGCAGTATTTT. The encoded protein is CASSLMSVSGSPSTDTQYF.

The chain carries TRBV10-3 and TRBJ1-1, with D unclear. Germline V CDR1 and CDR2: ENHRY, SYGVKD. The V end was cut by 3 bases, the J end by 4 bases, with 15 bases between. The CDR3 contains 15 residues. CDR3 in DNA: TGTGCCATCAGTGAAGTTTCCCGGGGAGGCACTGAAGCTTTCTTT. This gives the protein CAISEVSRGGTEAFF.

The rearrangement links TRBV10-3 to TRBJ2-1; a possible D gene is TRBD2 (5 bases). The CDR3 consists of 13 residues. The ends were cut back, 0 bases at V and 9 bases at J, with 9 bases in the middle. CDR1 and CDR2 (germline): ENHRY, SYGVKD. The CDR3: CAISESPSTEQFF. DNA of the CDR3: TGTGCCATCAGTGAGTCCCCTAGCACTGAGCAGTTCTTC.

The V call is TRBV6-1, the J call TRBJ1-1, with 7 nucleotides matching TRBD1. This CDR3 is 15 amino acids long. V gave up 3 bases and J gave up 11 bases; unmatched junction bases: 15. Germline assignment: CDR1 MNHNS and CDR2 SASEGT. CDR3 loop: CASSEPSRGLFDAFF. The CDR3 DNA is TGTGCCAGCAGTGAGCCTTCAAGGGGGCTGTTCGACGCTTTCTTT.

CDR3 DNA sequence: TGTGCCAGCACCATAGGGACCGCTAGCAATCAGCCCCAGCATTTT. This encodes CASTIGTASNQPQHF. The chain recombines TRBV6-5 with TRBJ1-5, with a tentative D call TRBD1 (5 bases). Trimming took off 7 bases at V and 0 bases at J, with 13 bases between the two ends. The V gene's germline CDR1 is MNHEY and CDR2 SVGAGI. The CDR3 is made up of 15 amino acids.

This rearrangement joins TRBV5-1 to TRBJ1-1; no definite D call. This CDR3 spans 12 amino acids. Germline V gene data show CDR1 as SGHRS and CDR2 as YFSETQ. The germline V and J ends were trimmed by 5 bases and 4 bases, with 9 bases remaining between them. The DNA for the CDR3 is TGCGCCAGCAGTGAGGGAGGCACTGAAGCTTTCTTT. This sequence encodes CASSEGGTEAFF.

The chain carries TRBV11-2 and TRBJ2-3, with 9 bases fitting TRBD2. This CDR3 is built from 14 residues. The germline V gene encodes CDR1 SGHAT and CDR2 FQNNGV. J lost 6 bases, V lost 4 bases, and 5 bases had no gene match. CDR3: CASSSSGIVDTQYF. Written as DNA, the CDR3 is TGTGCCAGCAGCTCTAGCGGGATCGTCGATACGCAGTATTTT.

The J gene is TRBJ2-5, the V gene TRBV19; 9 nucleotides align to TRBD2. The CDR3 is 15 residues long. CDR1 is LNHDA, CDR2 SQIVND, per germline (reference sequence). Unmatched junction bases numbered 2, after V lost 3 bases and J lost 0 bases. CDR3 in amino acids: CASSMLAGNQETQYF. The CDR3 DNA follows: TGTGCCAGTAGTATGCTAGCGGGGAACCAAGAGACCCAGTACTTC.

The CDR3 spells CATSRDKGNEQFF. CDR3 nucleotides: TGTGCCACCAGCAGAGATAAGGGGAATGAGCAGTTCTTC. The chain is built from TRBV15 and TRBJ2-1; D might be TRBD1 (5 bases). Germline CDR1 reads LNHNV; CDR2 reads YYDKDF (reference sequence). Trimming stripped 0 bases from V and 7 bases from J, with 7 bases between. The CDR3 sequence is 13 residues long.

CDR3 bases: TGTGCCAGCAGCCCAGAGAGTCTAGCCAAAAACATTCAGTACTTC. Encoded protein: CASSPESLAKNIQYF. The chain is built from TRBV11-2 and TRBJ2-4; D is undetermined. The V gene lost 5 bases and the J gene lost 0 bases, with 11 bases spanning the gap. This CDR3 is 15 amino acids long. Per the germline V gene, CDR1 is SGHAT and CDR2 is FQNNGV.

The rearrangement uses TRBV28 and TRBJ2-2; D is uncertain. This CDR3 is 15 amino acids long. V was shortened by 6 bases and J by 0 bases, with 11 bases between the two germline ends. Per germline, CDR1 MDHEN and CDR2 SYDVKM. In DNA, the CDR3 is TGTGCCAGCAGCCCGAGGCCCCCGAACACCGGGGAGCTGTTTTTT. It translates to CASSPRPPNTGELFF.

The chain uses TRBV18 and TRBJ2-1; 9 nucleotides agree with TRBD2. The CDR3 sequence is 15 residues long. CDR1 and CDR2 from the germline V gene are KGHSH and LQKENI. V lost 2 bases and J lost 8; bases outside the gene matches: 7. CDR3 sequence: CASSPVPSGTYEQFF. The CDR3 DNA follows: TGTGCCAGCTCACCAGTCCCTAGCGGGACTTATGAGCAGTTCTTC.

The J gene is TRBJ2-3, the V gene TRBV14; the D is unclear. From germline, CDR1 is SGHDN and CDR2 FVKESK. The CDR3 covers 15 residues. V shed 0 bases and J shed 7 bases, with 14 bases lying between them. The CDR3 sequence: CASSQDLKVQNTQYF. In nucleotides, the CDR3 is TGTGCCAGCAGCCAAGACCTGAAGGTACAAAATACGCAGTATTTT.

V gene TRBV18 combines with J gene TRBJ1-2; tentative D call: TRBD1 (5 bases). V lost 3 bases to trimming and J lost 8 bases, with 16 bases between them. The CDR3 sequence is 14 residues long. Germline V gene data show CDR1 as KGHSH and CDR2 as LQKENI. The CDR3 DNA is TGTGCCAGCTCACCGGACGCAAGGGGTGACGGCTACACCTTC. Translating gives CASSPDARGDGYTF. The full variable domain, its missing parts supplied by reference TRBV18 and TRBJ1-2, is NAGVMQNPRHLVRRRGQEARLRCSPMKGHSHVYWYRQLPEEGLKFMVYLQKENIIDESGMPKERFSAEFPKEGPSILRIQQVVRGDSAAYFCASSPDARGDGYTFGSGTRLTVV.

The V call is TRBV5-1, the J call TRBJ2-5; the D gene is possibly TRBD1 (5 bases). Germline lookup yields CDR1 SGHRS and CDR2 YFSETQ. V lost 0 bases, J lost 2 bases, and 11 bases lay in between. This CDR3 is 15 amino acids long. The CDR3 here is CASSLDSPGQETQYF. In DNA, the CDR3 is TGCGCCAGCAGCTTGGATTCTCCAGGGCAAGAGACCCAGTACTTC.

The V gene is TRBV7-9, the J gene TRBJ2-1; 12 nucleotides line up with TRBD2. Germline CDR1 and CDR2: SEHNR and FQNEAQ (reference sequence). The V segment lost 4 bases and the J segment 6 bases; nucleotides outside the gene matches: 4. CDR3 length: 15 residues. In DNA, the CDR3 is TGTGCCAGCAGCTCTAGCGGGAGGGCCGCCAATGAGCAGTTCTTC. It is translated as CASSSSGRAANEQFF. Looking up the rest from reference TRBV7-9 and TRBJ2-1 gives the full variable domain: DTGVSQNPRHKITKRGQNVTFRCDPISEHNRLYWYRQTLGQGPEFLTYFQNEAQLEKSRLLSDRFSAERPKGSFSTLEIQRTEQGDSAMYLCASSSSGRAANEQFFGPGTRLTVL.

The chain uses TRBV28 and TRBJ1-2; D is uncertain. The CDR3 spans 13 residues. Germline V CDR1 and CDR2: MDHEN, SYDVKM. V shed 6 bases and J shed 4 bases, with 12 bases lying between them. The CDR3: CASSSALAYGYTF. The CDR3 DNA sequence: TGTGCCAGCAGCTCAGCCCTGGCCTATGGCTACACCTTC.

This chain joins TRBV11-2 and TRBJ2-7, with D hard to call. With 4 bases removed from V and 6 bases from J, the gap between germline ends came to 16 bases. CDR3 size: 14 residues. CDR1 and CDR2 from the germline V gene are SGHAT and FQNNGV. The CDR3 is CASSSRGRASEQYF. The CDR3, as DNA: TGTGCCAGCAGCTCCCGAGGAAGGGCGTCCGAGCAGTACTTC.

The genes are TRBV7-2 and TRBJ1-2; maybe TRBD1 (6 bases). Germline CDR1 and CDR2: SGHTA and FQGNSA. The CDR3 loop spans 14 amino acids. V was cut by 8 bases and J by 3 bases, with 16 bases left in between. The CDR3 DNA sequence: TGTGCCAGCGGAATAGGGGGGACTTACTATGGCTACACCTTC. It codes for CASGIGGTYYGYTF. The full variable domain, completed using reference TRBV7-2 and TRBJ1-2, is GAGVSQSPSNKVTEKGKDVELRCDPISGHTALYWYRQSLGQGLEFLIYFQGNSAPDKSGLPSDRFSAERTGGSVSTLTIQRTQQEDSAVYLCASGIGGTYYGYTFGSGTRLTVV.

The CDR3 DNA reads TGTGCCAGCAGGTTGGCGGGAGGGCGTAGTGAGCAGTACTTC. It specifies CASRLAGGRSEQYF. This rearrangement joins TRBV6-5 to TRBJ2-7, with 9 positions matching TRBD2. CDR3 length: 14 amino acids. The V gene end was trimmed by 6 bases and the J gene end by 7 bases; junction bases not matched to a gene: 10. The germline gives CDR1 MNHEY, CDR2 SVGAGI.

The CDR3 loop is CASSFAANTGELFF. As DNA, the CDR3 is TGTGCCAGCAGCTTTGCGGCAAACACCGGGGAGCTGTTTTTT. The chain couples TRBV5-4 to TRBJ2-2, with D unclear. Germline CDR1 SGHNT, CDR2 YYREEE (reference sequence). The CDR3 consists of 14 residues. Trimming removed 2 bases from V and 2 bases from J, with 7 bases in between.

The DNA for the CDR3 is TGTGCCAGCAGTGAATCTAGGGGTCAGCCCCAGCATTTT. Translated: CASSESRGQPQHF. The chain combines TRBV2 with TRBJ1-5, with a tentative D call TRBD1 (5 bases). The CDR3 loop spans 13 amino acids. V lost 2 bases to trimming and J lost 6 bases, with 8 bases between them. Germline CDR1 and CDR2: SNHLY and FYNNEI.

The V gene is TRBV20-1, the J gene TRBJ2-5; no firm D call. Trimming cost V 4 bases and J 2 bases, with 5 bases left between them. CDR1 is DFQATT, CDR2 SNEGSKA, per germline (reference sequence). The CDR3 consists of 11 residues. The CDR3 sequence is CSATPQETQYF. The CDR3 DNA reads TGCAGTGCTACCCCACAAGAGACCCAGTACTTC.

This clone was observed a few times. The genes are TRBV5-6 and TRBJ2-1; D assignment may be TRBD1 or TRBD2 (5 bases each). This CDR3 contains 14 residues. Germline V gives CDR1 SGHDT, CDR2 YYEEEE. V dropped 4 bases and J dropped 9 bases, with 17 bases sitting between them. This chain's CDR3 is CASSEGPRDGEQFF. Here the CDR3 DNA reads TGTGCCAGCAGCGAGGGACCCAGAGATGGTGAGCAGTTCTTC.

The chain employs TRBV19 and TRBJ1-3; no clear D. The germline CDR1 and CDR2 sequences are LNHDA and SQIVND (reference sequence). The V and J ends lost 4 bases and 0 bases respectively, with 10 bases between them. The CDR3 is 15 residues long. Here the CDR3 DNA reads TGTGCCAGTAGTACCGGGTCAATCTCTGGAAACACCATATATTTT. Protein product: CASSTGSISGNTIYF.

The chain joins TRBV5-1 to TRBJ2-2, with D possibly TRBD1 on 6 matching bases. Trimming removed 4 bases from V and 5 bases from J, with 12 bases in between. CDR3 length: 14 residues. Germline V gene lookup returns CDR1 SGHRS and CDR2 YFSETQ. In DNA, the CDR3 is TGCGCCAGCAGCCTCCTACAGGGAACCGGGGAGCTGTTTTTT. This sequence encodes CASSLLQGTGELFF.

The V gene is TRBV2, the J gene TRBJ2-7, with 9 bases that match TRBD1. This CDR3 is built from 14 residues. Germline trimming cut 3 bases from V and 3 bases from J; bases unmatched to any gene: 3. The germline V gene has CDR1 SNHLY and CDR2 FYNNEI. CDR3 amino acids: CASSETGGDYEQYF. Here the CDR3 DNA reads TGTGCCAGCAGTGAGACAGGGGGAGACTACGAGCAGTACTTC.